The 16 T cell receptor beta chains listed next were all sequenced from one sample in a study of T cell responses to AZD1222 COVID-19 vaccine. Clones were sequenced by immunoSEQ multiplex PCR, and TCRdb holds only the in-frame ones, with some missing. The sample yields roughly 140,000 clones, around 88% seen once. Sequencing used peripheral blood, obtained on day 0 of AZD1222 vaccination. These TCRs come from an adult in good health.

The CDR3, as DNA: TGTGCCAGCAGCCCCGGGCCCGGAACCCACAATGAGCAGTTCTTC. This encodes CASSPGPGTHNEQFF. V usage is TRBV7-3 and J usage is TRBJ2-1; D unclear. The CDR3 has 15 amino acids. Trimming cost V 5 bases and J 5 bases, with 16 bases left between them. Germline loops: CDR1 SGHTA, CDR2 FQGTGA.

This chain uses TRBV7-9 with TRBJ2-1; D not resolved. Trimming took off 1 base at V and 4 bases at J, with 8 bases between the two ends. The CDR3 spans 14 residues. CDR1 and CDR2 from the germline V gene are SEHNR and FQNEAQ (reference sequence). CDR3 nucleotide sequence: TGTGCCAGCAGCTTAGATGAGATTTACAATGAGCAGTTCTTC. Translation gives CASSLDEIYNEQFF. The full variable domain, rest sourced from reference TRBV7-9 and TRBJ2-1, is DTGVSQNPRHKITKRGQNVTFRCDPISEHNRLYWYRQTLGQGPEFLTYFQNEAQLEKSRLLSDRFSAERPKGSFSTLEIQRTEQGDSAMYLCASSLDEIYNEQFFGPGTRLTVL.

The chain combines TRBV7-9 with TRBJ2-5, with 7 positions matching TRBD1. With V trimmed by 1 base and J by 5 bases, 4 bases remained unmatched. This CDR3 has 14 residues. Germline CDR1 and CDR2: SEHNR and FQNEAQ (reference sequence). The CDR3: CASSLVQGEETQYF. The CDR3 DNA is TGTGCCAGCAGCTTAGTTCAGGGGGAGGAGACCCAGTACTTC.

The V call is TRBV6-5, the J call TRBJ2-3; possible D gene TRBD1, 5 bases. V lost 7 bases and J 1 base, leaving 15 bases between the germline ends. Germline V gives CDR1 MNHEY, CDR2 SVGAGI. The CDR3 length is 15 residues. The CDR3 region is CASKWGGGGTDTQYF. For the CDR3, the DNA is TGTGCCAGCAAGTGGGGCGGTGGGGGCACAGATACGCAGTATTTT.

The V and J genes are TRBV7-6 and TRBJ1-1; no clear D gene. The CDR3 has 14 residues. Germline CDR1 SGHVS, CDR2 FNYEAQ. Trimming took 1 base from V and 4 from J, leaving 10 bases between them. The CDR3 nucleotides read TGTGCCAGCAGCTTAGACCGGGCCGGCACTGAAGCTTTCTTT. It yields the protein CASSLDRAGTEAFF.

This clone appeared a single time. V and J are TRBV27 and TRBJ2-1, with D hard to call. There are 14 residues in the CDR3. Germline lookup yields CDR1 MNHEY and CDR2 SMNVEV (reference sequence). Trimming took off 7 bases at V and 8 bases at J, with 18 bases between the two ends. As DNA, the CDR3 is TGTGCCAGCAATCGCCTGGGGATTAGGGATGAGCAGTTCTTC. It encodes CASNRLGIRDEQFF.

The chain recombines TRBV21-1 with TRBJ2-1; TRBD2 reflects the table's D call only, with no check against the DNA. TRBV21-1 is recorded as a pseudogene. The CDR3 has 14 amino acids. CDR3 sequence (DNA): TGTGCCAGCCGCAGGACTAGCGTGTACAATGAGCAGTTCTTC. Translating it yields CASRRTSVYNEQFF.

The chain recombines TRBV28 with TRBJ1-2; 9 nucleotides line up with TRBD1. V lost 5 bases, J lost 4 bases, and 5 bases stayed unmatched. The CDR3 is 14 residues long. Germline-derived CDR1 and CDR2 are MDHEN and SYDVKM. CDR3 nucleotides: TGTGCCAGCAGTCCTCAGGACAGGGGCTATGGCTACACCTTC. Translation gives CASSPQDRGYGYTF.

V usage is TRBV5-1 and J usage is TRBJ2-7, with D uncertain. The CDR3 has 14 residues. Germline assignment: CDR1 SGHRS and CDR2 YFSETQ. V was pared by 4 bases and J by 1 base, with 12 bases between. This chain's CDR3 is CASSPLRGSYEQYF. The CDR3, as DNA: TGCGCCAGCAGCCCACTAAGAGGTTCCTACGAGCAGTACTTC.

This sequence joins TRBV29-1 and TRBJ2-5; 7 bases align to TRBD1. V lost 5 bases, J lost 1 base, and 7 bases stayed unmatched. Germline CDR1 SQVTM, CDR2 ANQGSEA. The CDR3 sequence is 14 residues long. Written as DNA, the CDR3 is TGCAGCGTTCGACCCCAGGGGGTCCAAGAGACCCAGTACTTC. It translates to CSVRPQGVQETQYF.

There are a few counts of this clone. The V gene is TRBV28, the J gene TRBJ2-5; D tentatively reads TRBD1 or TRBD2 (5 bases each). CDR1 is MDHEN, CDR2 SYDVKM, per germline. Trimming stripped 2 bases from V and 5 bases from J, with 24 bases between. The CDR3 totals 18 residues. The CDR3 is CASSLGRASMGWGETQYF. Here the CDR3 DNA reads TGTGCCAGCAGTTTAGGTCGGGCTAGCATGGGATGGGGGGAGACCCAGTACTTC.

The chain uses TRBV6-5 and TRBJ2-1; tentative D call: TRBD2 (6 bases). Germline V gene lookup returns CDR1 MNHEY and CDR2 SVGAGI. Trimming cost V 7 bases and J 12 bases, with 25 bases left between them. CDR3 length: 15 residues. DNA for the CDR3: TGTGCCAGCACCCCCGGGCGGGGCACAATGAGTGGGCAGTTCTTC. Translated, it gives CASTPGRGTMSGQFF.

The CDR3 coding sequence is TGTGCCAGCAGGAAATCACCGGGACAGGGTGAATATGGGAGCTCCTATAATTCACCCCTCCACTTT. It translates to CASRKSPGQGEYGSSYNSPLHF. This chain connects TRBV13 to TRBJ1-6; 9 bases are a match to TRBD1. The CDR3 spans 22 residues. CDR1 and CDR2 from the germline V gene are PRHDT and FYEKMQ (reference sequence). The V gene end was trimmed by 6 bases and the J gene end by 0 bases; junction bases not matched to a gene: 21.

The genes are TRBV10-3 and TRBJ1-1; tentatively, D is TRBD1 (6 bases). The CDR3 spans 13 residues. Germline CDR1 reads ENHRY; CDR2 reads SYGVKD. Trimming took off 7 bases at V and 4 bases at J, with 13 bases between the two ends. The CDR3 DNA is TGTGCCATCACTGCCAGGGGTGTCACTGAAGCTTTCTTT. This translates into CAITARGVTEAFF.

The rearrangement uses TRBV6-5 and TRBJ1-3; D gene ambiguous. The CDR3 extends over 15 amino acids. V lost 8 bases and J 2 bases, leaving 16 bases between the germline ends. Germline lookup yields CDR1 MNHEY and CDR2 SVGAGI. For the CDR3, the DNA is TGTGCCAGCCTTGAGGCTCTCACTCCTGGAAACACCATATATTTT. Protein product: CASLEALTPGNTIYF.

The V gene is TRBV11-3, the J gene TRBJ2-2; possibly TRBD1 for D (6 bases). This CDR3 has 16 amino acids. Germline V gene lookup returns CDR1 SGHNT and CDR2 YENEEA. Trimming cost V 1 base and J 7 bases, with 16 bases left between them. CDR3 nucleotides: TGTGCCAGCAGCTTAGTAGGGCAGGGGCGAGGCGGGGAGCTGTTTTTT. Its protein is CASSLVGQGRGGELFF.